Each of the 9 T cell receptor beta chains below was sequenced from the same sample in a study of cytomegalovirus exposure and HLA in healthy donors. 13 Jbeta primers and 60 Vbeta primers were used for the PCR. The repertoire was sequenced with immunoSEQ multiplex PCR; TCRdb's copy has only in-frame clones and lacks some. The data contain 110,000 to 150,000 clones, about 74% of them seen just once; the ten biggest clones take up approximately 1.6%. The sample consisted of PBMCs. Every receptor here comes from a woman aged 40-49 years in good health and CMV-seronegative.

A few counts support this clone. The rearrangement joins TRBV14 to TRBJ2-7, with a tentative D call TRBD1 (5 bases). CDR3 size: 13 residues. Germline loops: CDR1 SGHDN, CDR2 FVKESK. Trimming removed 2 bases at V and 9 bases at J, with 14 bases between. The CDR3 DNA sequence: TGTGCCAGCAGCCAACAGACAGTCGGATGGCAGTACTTC. It codes for CASSQQTVGWQYF.

CDR3 loop: CASSFLLAGGSETQYF. The CDR3 nucleotides are TGTGCCAGCAGCTTCCTTCTAGCGGGGGGCTCAGAGACCCAGTACTTC. This sequence joins TRBV11-2 and TRBJ2-5; 11 positions match TRBD2. This CDR3 is 16 amino acids long. The V and J ends lost 3 bases and 4 bases, in that order; junction bases with no gene match: 7. Germline V gene data show CDR1 as SGHAT and CDR2 as FQNNGV.

The chain employs TRBV4-2 and TRBJ2-5, with 10 bases fitting TRBD2. The CDR3 spans 17 residues. Germline CDR1 and CDR2: LGHNA and YNFKEQ. V was clipped by 1 base and J by 0 bases; unmatched bases: 5. The CDR3 is CASSQALAGVYQETQYF. The CDR3 DNA reads as TGTGCCAGCAGCCAAGCGCTAGCGGGGGTGTACCAAGAGACCCAGTACTTC.

The V call is TRBV28, the J call TRBJ1-3; D unclear. CDR1 is MDHEN and CDR2 is SYDVKM in the germline V gene. The CDR3 covers 17 residues. With 5 bases removed from V and 0 bases from J, the gap between germline ends came to 17 bases. CDR3 nucleotide sequence: TGTGCCAGCAGTCCGCTTTGGGCCCTATCCTCTGGAAACACCATATATTTT. This translates into CASSPLWALSSGNTIYF.

The chain recombines TRBV27 with TRBJ1-1; 8 bases fit TRBD1. The CDR3 covers 15 residues. Germline CDR1 MNHEY, CDR2 SMNVEV (reference sequence). The J segment lost 7 bases and the V segment lost 5 bases, leaving 12 bases of the junction unmatched. The CDR3 sequence: CASSTRQGFISEAFF. In DNA form, the CDR3 reads TGTGCCAGCAGTACGAGACAGGGGTTCATAAGTGAAGCTTTCTTT.

This sequence joins TRBV6-1 and TRBJ1-2, with TRBD1 identical over 9 bases. Germline lookup yields CDR1 MNHNS and CDR2 SASEGT. The CDR3 is made up of 15 amino acids. J was trimmed by 2 bases and V by 7 bases; bases with no gene match: 8. The CDR3 coding sequence is TGTGCCAGCAACCCAGGACAGGGGAGAAACTATGGCTACACCTTC. Amino acid sequence: CASNPGQGRNYGYTF.

The chain recombines TRBV6-5 with TRBJ1-3, with TRBD1 matching 7 bases. The CDR3 runs to 15 residues. V trimming: 0 bases; J trimming: 7 bases; junction bases outside the gene matches: 6. Germline loops: CDR1 MNHEY, CDR2 SVGAGI. Written as DNA, the CDR3 is TGTGCCAGCAGTTACTCGGGGACAGTGGACAACACCATATATTTT. Protein product: CASSYSGTVDNTIYF.

CDR3 coding DNA: TGTGCCAGCAGCCCCCCTGCACAGGGTGAAAATTCACCCCTCCACTTT. This codes for CASSPPAQGENSPLHF. This chain links TRBV7-9 with TRBJ1-6; D may be TRBD1 (6 bases). In germline, CDR1 is SEHNR, CDR2 FQNEAQ (reference sequence). The CDR3 has 16 amino acids. Trimming cost V 5 bases and J 7 bases, with 18 bases left between them.

V usage is TRBV7-9 and J usage is TRBJ2-2, with 8 nucleotides matching TRBD1. CDR1 and CDR2 from the germline V gene are SEHNR and FQNEAQ (reference sequence). With 1 base clipped from V and 7 bases from J, the junction kept 5 bases outside the gene matches. The CDR3 extends over 15 amino acids. In DNA, the CDR3 is TGTGCCAGCAGCTTAGGGCAGGGGGCAGACGGGGAGCTGTTTTTT. Protein product: CASSLGQGADGELFF.